Listed below are T cell receptor beta chains from one sample, sequenced in a study of T cell repertoires in cytomegalovirus infection. Their cognate antigens are unknown. TCRdb re-analysed the reads in MiXCR, keeping a single row per CDR3 protein. The sample holds about 220,000 distinct CDR3 sequences, around 35% seen once. The source was CD8+ T cells from cultured PBMCs, collected from culture after CMV antigen stimulation. The source is a human donor in good health (CMV status not recorded). Some clones in this sample may be carry-over from other donors' samples. The CDR3 runs from the conserved cysteine through the conserved F or W. D genes are given only for firm matches. A row's size may be missing; if present it is once, few, many or a size class.

clone_size: few; j_call: TRBJ2-2; v_call: TRBV28; d_call: -; cdr3_aa: CASSFRLGGAGVLARTGELFF; cdr3_nt: TGTGCCAGCAGTTTCAGGCTCGGGGGTGCAGGGGTCCTTGCTAGGACCGGGGAGCTGTTTTTT
clone_size: -; j_call: TRBJ2-1; v_call: TRBV7-3; d_call: -; cdr3_aa: CASRMGPTSAYNDQFF; cdr3_nt: TGTGCAAGCAGGATGGGGCCCACTTCGGCCTACAATGATCAGTTCTTC
clone_size: -; j_call: TRBJ2-7; v_call: TRBV5-8; d_call: TRBD2; cdr3_aa: CASSGLAGADEQYF; cdr3_nt: TGTGCCAGCAGCGGGCTAGCGGGAGCGGACGAGCAGTACTTC
clone_size: -; j_call: TRBJ2-2; v_call: TRBV23-1; d_call: -; cdr3_aa: CASSLAQGGTGELFF; cdr3_nt: TGCGCCAGCAGCCTGGCCCAGGGAGGTACCGGGGAGCTGTTTTTT
clone_size: few; j_call: TRBJ2-2; v_call: TRBV7-2; d_call: -; cdr3_aa: CATESFANTGELFF; cdr3_nt: TGTGCCACGGAGAGTTTCGCGAACACCGGGGAGCTGTTTTTT
clone_size: -; j_call: TRBJ2-3; v_call: TRBV5-6; d_call: -; cdr3_aa: CASRFPISPGATSTDTQYF; cdr3_nt: TGTGCCAGCAGGTTTCCGATTTCCCCCGGGGCTACCAGCACAGATACGCAGTATTTT
clone_size: -; j_call: TRBJ2-3; v_call: TRBV27; d_call: -; cdr3_aa: CASSLIGPTDTQYF; cdr3_nt: TGTGCCAGCAGTTTAATCGGGCCTACAGATACGCAGTATTTT
clone_size: -; j_call: TRBJ2-7; v_call: TRBV5-1; d_call: -; cdr3_aa: CASSYDTQSDEQYF; cdr3_nt: TGCGCCAGCAGTTACGACACCCAAAGCGACGAGCAGTACTTC
clone_size: few; j_call: TRBJ1-6; v_call: TRBV14; d_call: -; cdr3_aa: CASSQEPAKGIYNSPLHF; cdr3_nt: TGTGCCAGCAGCCAAGAACCGGCAAAGGGGATATATAATTCACCCCTCCACTTT
clone_size: -; j_call: TRBJ2-7; v_call: TRBV2; d_call: -; cdr3_aa: CASSTGGAVREQYF; cdr3_nt: TGTGCCAGCAGCACCGGCGGCGCAGTGCGCGAGCAGTACTTC
clone_size: once; j_call: TRBJ1-1; v_call: TRBV6-1; d_call: TRBD1; cdr3_aa: CASSDQGGTEAFF; cdr3_nt: TGTGCCAGCAGTGACCAGGGGGGGACTGAAGCTTTCTTT
clone_size: -; j_call: TRBJ1-4; v_call: TRBV11-2; d_call: -; cdr3_aa: CASSLVLTASTNEKLFF; cdr3_nt: TGTGCCAGCAGCTTAGTTTTGACAGCTTCAACTAATGAAAAACTGTTTTTT
clone_size: once; j_call: TRBJ2-5; v_call: TRBV5-1; d_call: TRBD1; cdr3_aa: CASSLGDRDFQETQYF; cdr3_nt: TGCGCCAGCAGCTTGGGGGACAGGGACTTTCAAGAGACCCAGTACTTC
clone_size: -; j_call: TRBJ2-2; v_call: TRBV7-3; d_call: -; cdr3_aa: CASSEMPSSGELFF; cdr3_nt: TGTGCCAGCAGCGAAATGCCTAGTTCCGGGGAGCTGTTTTTT
clone_size: -; j_call: TRBJ1-2; v_call: TRBV4-1; d_call: -; cdr3_aa: CASSQDTQIYGYTF; cdr3_nt: TGCGCCAGCAGCCAAGATACCCAGATATATGGCTACACCTTC
clone_size: once; j_call: TRBJ2-7; v_call: TRBV7-2; d_call: -; cdr3_aa: CASSFFRGGISYGQYF; cdr3_nt: TGTGCCAGCAGCTTTTTTCGGGGCGGGATCTCATACGGGCAGTACTTC
clone_size: -; j_call: TRBJ2-1; v_call: TRBV19; d_call: TRBD2; cdr3_aa: CASSTSGSSYNEQFF; cdr3_nt: TGTGCCAGTAGCACTAGCGGGAGTTCCTACAATGAGCAGTTCTTC
clone_size: -; j_call: TRBJ2-3; v_call: TRBV27; d_call: -; cdr3_aa: CASSSELTRLGTDTQYF; cdr3_nt: TGTGCCAGCAGTTCCGAGCTGACAAGGCTGGGGACAGATACGCAGTATTTT
clone_size: -; j_call: TRBJ2-7; v_call: TRBV4-1; d_call: -; cdr3_aa: CASSQGLPSYEQYF; cdr3_nt: TGCGCCAGCAGCCAAGGTCTCCCCTCCTACGAGCAGTACTTC
clone_size: -; j_call: TRBJ2-5; v_call: TRBV19; d_call: -; cdr3_aa: CASSPPGGALRGQETQYF; cdr3_nt: TGTGCCAGTAGTCCGCCAGGCGGAGCCCTGCGAGGCCAAGAGACCCAGTACTTC
clone_size: -; j_call: TRBJ2-1; v_call: TRBV28; d_call: -; cdr3_aa: CASSTVDYNHNEQFF; cdr3_nt: TGTGCCAGCAGTACCGTGGACTACAACCACAATGAGCAGTTCTTC
clone_size: -; j_call: TRBJ2-1; v_call: TRBV12-3/TRBV12-4; d_call: -; cdr3_aa: CASTHPHNTGNEQFF; cdr3_nt: TGTGCCAGCACCCACCCCCACAATACAGGGAATGAGCAGTTCTTC
clone_size: -; j_call: TRBJ2-7; v_call: TRBV7-9; d_call: TRBD1; cdr3_aa: CASSSRQGPHEQYF; cdr3_nt: TGTGCCAGCAGCTCTCGACAGGGGCCCCACGAGCAGTACTTC
clone_size: -; j_call: TRBJ2-4; v_call: TRBV5-6; d_call: TRBD2; cdr3_aa: CASSFRLAGVDKNIQYF; cdr3_nt: TGTGCCAGCAGCTTCCGACTAGCGGGAGTGGACAAAAACATTCAGTACTTC
clone_size: once; j_call: TRBJ2-7; v_call: TRBV20-1; d_call: -; cdr3_aa: CSARRGHPSSGSISYWSYEQYF; cdr3_nt: TGCAGTGCTAGACGGGGACACCCCTCGAGTGGGAGCATCTCATATTGGTCCTACGAGCAGTACTTC
clone_size: many; j_call: TRBJ2-5; v_call: TRBV18; d_call: -; cdr3_aa: CASSHRGHGETQYF; cdr3_nt: TGTGCCAGCTCGCATAGGGGACATGGAGAGACCCAGTACTTC
clone_size: -; j_call: TRBJ2-7; v_call: TRBV4-1; d_call: TRBD1; cdr3_aa: CTSSRGQLYEQYF; cdr3_nt: TGCACCAGCAGCCGGGGACAGCTCTACGAGCAGTACTTC
clone_size: -; j_call: TRBJ1-5; v_call: TRBV7-8; d_call: TRBD1; cdr3_aa: CASSLGTGGLGNQPQHF; cdr3_nt: TGTGCCAGCAGCTTAGGGACAGGGGGCTTGGGCAATCAGCCCCAGCATTTT
clone_size: few; j_call: TRBJ2-5; v_call: TRBV7-2; d_call: TRBD2; cdr3_aa: CASSQTSGSGETQYF; cdr3_nt: TGTGCCAGCAGCCAAACTAGCGGGAGTGGAGAGACCCAGTACTTC
clone_size: many; j_call: TRBJ1-1; v_call: TRBV11-2; d_call: -; cdr3_aa: CASSPGQLNTEAFF; cdr3_nt: TGTGCCAGCAGCCCCGGACAGTTGAACACTGAAGCTTTCTTT
clone_size: -; j_call: TRBJ2-7; v_call: TRBV7-6; d_call: TRBD2; cdr3_aa: CASSPASGGAYYEQYF; cdr3_nt: TGTGCCAGCAGCCCCGCTAGCGGGGGAGCTTACTACGAGCAGTACTTC
clone_size: -; j_call: TRBJ1-5; v_call: TRBV20-1; d_call: -; cdr3_aa: CSARTIRGSNQPQHF; cdr3_nt: TGCAGTGCTAGAACGATCCGGGGGAGCAATCAGCCCCAGCATTTT